Given below is one T cell receptor beta chain in context. This specimen comes from a study of CD8 T cells in Susac syndrome. Turning to the study itself: Among the sequenced Susac syndrome patients, roughly six had active disease while 8 or 9 were in remission. At the time of blood draw, patients with Susac syndrome were therapy-naive, receiving corticosteroids, or receiving intravenous immunoglobulin alone.

TEMRA cells were FACS-enriched, and CD8+ and CD4+ T cells were isolated negatively. RNA, at about 0.45 to 1 ug, was reverse transcribed with random hexamers. The immunoSEQ assay covered 54 Vbeta and 13 Jbeta segments for CDR3. MiXCR, run by TCRdb on the immunoSEQ multiplex PCR reads, gives a single entry per CDR3 protein. The data show under 200,000 distinct CDR3 sequences, 94% seen once. V was pared by 5 bases and J by 3 bases, with 14 bases between. In germline, CDR1 is SGHTA, CDR2 FQGNSA. There are 14 residues in the CDR3. The J gene is TRBJ2-7, the V gene TRBV7-2, with D hard to call. The specimen sequenced was CD4+ T cells from PBMCs. The source is a human donor with Susac syndrome. Here the CDR3 DNA reads TGTGCCAGCAGCCCCGCAGTTTATAGCTACGAGCAGTACTTC. Translation gives CASSPAVYSYEQYF.